This T cell receptor (beta chain) was profiled in a study of T cell clonotyping in hematopoietic cell transplantation. Sequencing was performed with immunoSEQ multiplex PCR; in TCRdb, only in-frame clones are kept and a portion is missing. This sample has more than 10,000 clones, with around 68% found just once. Study-wide findings and caveats: After transplant, recipient diversity fell while pathologically expanded clonotypes grew through day 180. Graft donor and pretransplant recipient Inverse Simpson Index values predicted broader posttransplant TCR diversity.

Comments on this clone: Its target is unknown.

Germline V gives CDR1 SGHTA, CDR2 FQGTGA. Trimming stripped 0 bases from V and 2 bases from J, with 6 bases between. CDR3 size: 14 residues. The TCR sequence derives from a male patient aged 60-70 years who had an allogeneic stem cell transplant from an unrelated donor, so the T cells may come from the graft donor. Some clones in this sample may be carry-over from other donors' samples. The chain joins TRBV7-3 to TRBJ2-3, with D tentatively TRBD2 (6 bases). Material: peripheral blood mononuclear cells, obtained 180 days after allogeneic stem cell transplant. The chain's CDR3 is CASSLTGLTDTQYF. The CDR3 DNA reads TGTGCCAGCAGCTTAACGGGACTCACAGATACGCAGTATTTT.